This T cell receptor (beta chain) was identified in a study of blood T cell repertoires in COVID-19. The CDR3 extends over 15 amino acids. Trimming removed 6 bases from V and 6 bases from J; junction bases left unmatched: 8. Looked up from germline, CDR1 is ENHRY and CDR2 is SYGVKD. The method was immunoSEQ multiplex PCR; TCRdb's version includes in-frame clones alone and lacks a portion of them. Counted here are roughly 220,000 clones, approximately 82% occurring once; the ten biggest clones make up about 15%. The J gene is TRBJ2-3, the V gene TRBV10-3, with 11 bases identical to TRBD2. Specimen: PBMCs or T cells enriched from blood (not recorded which). This sequence originates from a man aged 35 to 55 who had recovered from COVID-19. CDR3 nucleotide sequence: TGTGCCATCAGGGGGACTAGCGGCAGAGCGGATACGCAGTATTTT. This translates into CAIRGTSGRADTQYF.